This T cell receptor beta chain was profiled in a study of blood T cell repertoires in COVID-19. Losses at the gene ends were 0 bases for V and 2 bases for J; bases not matched to a gene: 2. This CDR3 is 15 amino acids long. Germline V gene lookup returns CDR1 MNHEY and CDR2 SVGAGI. Measured with immunoSEQ multiplex PCR; TCRdb has only the in-frame clones, and not every one. This sample yields 220,000 or so clones, of which about 80% are seen a single time; roughly 3% belongs to the top ten. The chain combines TRBV6-5 with TRBJ2-7; TRBD2 matches 9 bases. The clonotype was recovered from a woman in her 30s who had recovered from COVID-19. Sequencing was done on a sample of peripheral blood. The CDR3 protein is CASSYSRTSAYEQYF. CDR3 DNA: TGTGCCAGCAGTTACTCGCGGACTAGCGCCTACGAGCAGTACTTC.